One sample yielded the 25 T cell receptor beta chains listed below, sequenced in a study of blood T cell repertoires in COVID-19 (dated by TCRdb to 2020 to 2022). Library preparation was by the immunoSEQ multiplex PCR assay. Sourced from immuneACCESS, this table was stored by TCRdb with only in-frame sequences that have V and J called. A share of the clones is absent; for the studies checked, an unresolved V gene accounts for under half, and the remainder has no known explanation. The sample has around 82,000 clones on record, 75% to 85% of them singletons. The ten most abundant clones make up around a tenth of the sample. The sequenced material came from peripheral blood. The receptor set was obtained from a man aged 45 to 65 with COVID-19, enrolled during active disease.

The genes are TRBV24-1 and TRBJ2-7, with TRBD1 matching over 7 bases. Germline CDR1 reads KGHDR; CDR2 reads SFDVKD. V gave up 4 bases and J gave up 7 bases; unmatched junction bases: 6. This CDR3 is built from 13 residues. CDR3 in DNA: TGTGCCACCAGTGAACCAGGGGGAAGGGAGCAGTACTTC. Translating it yields CATSEPGGREQYF.

This clone showed up just a few times. V is TRBV13 and J is TRBJ1-2, with D possibly TRBD1 on 6 matching bases. CDR3 size: 15 residues. V lost 1 base and J 2 bases, leaving 11 bases between the germline ends. CDR1 and CDR2 (germline): PRHDT, FYEKMQ (reference sequence). The CDR3 coding sequence is TGTGCCAGCAGCTTAGTTGGGACACGCAACTATGGCTACACCTTC. It is translated as CASSLVGTRNYGYTF.

The chain employs TRBV5-4 and TRBJ2-3, with D perhaps TRBD2 (6 bases). The CDR3 extends over 14 amino acids. Between the trimmed V and J ends, which lost 1 base and 1 base, there was a span of 7 bases. Germline lookup yields CDR1 SGHNT and CDR2 YYREEE (reference sequence). As DNA, the CDR3 is TGTGCCAGCAGCTTGCCTAGCGGCACAGATACGCAGTATTTT. Translated, it gives CASSLPSGTDTQYF.

The chain employs TRBV18 and TRBJ2-7; possible D gene TRBD2, 6 bases. The V end was cut by 5 bases, the J end by 0 bases, with 17 bases between. CDR3 length equals 16 residues. The germline V gene encodes CDR1 KGHSH and CDR2 LQKENI. The chain's CDR3 is CASSTTGLLSSYEQYF. For the CDR3, the DNA is TGTGCCAGCTCAACAACGGGACTCCTAAGCTCCTACGAGCAGTACTTC.

The J gene is TRBJ2-7, the V gene TRBV18; tentative D call: TRBD2 (5 bases). The V gene lost 3 bases and the J gene lost 6 bases, with 18 bases spanning the gap. This CDR3 comprises 15 residues. Germline V lookup: CDR1 KGHSH, CDR2 LQKENI. The DNA of the CDR3 is TGTGCCAGCTCACCGGAGTCTAGCTCCAAGGGCGAGCAGTACTTC. This sequence encodes CASSPESSSKGEQYF.

The V call is TRBV6-6, the J call TRBJ2-2; 8 nucleotides line up with TRBD1. CDR1 and CDR2 (germline): MNHNY, SVGAGI (reference sequence). The junction had 12 bases not matched to a gene; V was cut back by 5 bases and J by 16 bases. The CDR3 has 13 residues. The CDR3 is CASSQPGQESRFF. CDR3 nucleotide sequence: TGTGCCAGCAGTCAGCCGGGACAGGAGAGTAGGTTTTTT.

The CDR3 bases are TGTGCCAGCAGCCGTTTTACCGGGACAGTTAATTCACCCCTCCACTTT. Amino acids: CASSRFTGTVNSPLHF. The chain links TRBV11-2 to TRBJ1-6; 7 bases are a match to TRBD1. Germline loops: CDR1 SGHAT, CDR2 FQNNGV. The CDR3 covers 16 residues. Unmatched junction bases numbered 10, after V lost 5 bases and J lost 6 bases.

The chain carries TRBV4-1 and TRBJ1-5; no clear D. Trimming removed 4 bases at V and 9 bases at J, with 19 bases between. The CDR3 contains 15 residues. The germline gives CDR1 MGHRA, CDR2 YSYEKL. This CDR3 is CASSPEWEGARPQHF. The CDR3 bases are TGCGCCAGCAGCCCCGAGTGGGAGGGAGCCCGGCCCCAGCATTTT.

The V gene is TRBV7-9, the J gene TRBJ1-1, with D perhaps matching TRBD1 (6 bases). CDR1 SEHNR and CDR2 FQNEAQ come from the germline V gene (reference sequence). The CDR3 contains 15 residues. V was clipped by 1 base and J by 1 base, with 10 bases between them. CDR3 sequence reads: CASSLDLGANTEAFF. CDR3 in DNA: TGTGCCAGCAGCTTAGATCTGGGGGCGAACACTGAAGCTTTCTTT.

This clone has more than one count but fewer than ten. The J gene is TRBJ2-1, the V gene TRBV11-2; maybe TRBD2 (5 bases). V was pared by 4 bases and J by 7 bases, with 8 bases between. CDR1 SGHAT and CDR2 FQNNGV come from the germline V gene. The length of the CDR3 is 12 residues. The CDR3 bases are TGTGCCAGCAGCTCAGCGGCGAATGAGCAGTTCTTC. It codes for CASSSAANEQFF.

The chain recombines TRBV10-3 with TRBJ2-3; 15 nucleotides agree with TRBD2. From germline, CDR1 is ENHRY and CDR2 SYGVKD. The CDR3 spans 16 residues. V shed 3 bases and J 9 bases; nucleotides not matched to a gene: 7. CDR3 sequence: CAISDVGGLAGGTQYF. In DNA form, the CDR3 reads TGTGCCATCAGTGATGTAGGGGGACTAGCGGGAGGAACGCAGTATTTT.

The rearrangement joins TRBV7-8 to TRBJ1-1, with D possibly being TRBD1 (6 bases). V lost 1 base and J lost 6, with 15 bases in between. Germline CDR1 reads SGHVS; CDR2 reads FQNEAQ. The CDR3 covers 15 residues. For the CDR3, the DNA is TGTGCCAGCAGCTTAGTACACAGGGTGGAGGCTGAAGCTTTCTTT. It is translated as CASSLVHRVEAEAFF.

The genes are TRBV7-9 and TRBJ2-5; D remains unclear. The CDR3 consists of 13 residues. V gave up 0 bases and J gave up 2 bases, with 4 bases separating them. Germline CDR1 reads SEHNR; CDR2 reads FQNEAQ (reference sequence). CDR3 bases: TGTGCCAGCAGCTTAGCACAACAAGAGACCCAGTACTTC. It translates to CASSLAQQETQYF.

The chain uses TRBV13 and TRBJ2-3; no clear D. Trimming shortened V by 1 base and J by 6 bases, and 2 bases separated the two germline ends. Germline CDR1 is PRHDT and CDR2 is FYEKMQ (reference sequence). This CDR3 is built from 11 residues. The CDR3 DNA reads TGTGCCAGCAGCTTAGCGGATACGCAGTATTTT. Translating gives CASSLADTQYF.

The chain carries TRBV6-5 and TRBJ2-7; the match to TRBD2 covers 12 bases. Trimming took 4 bases from V and 2 from J; bases not matched to a gene: 6. Germline V gene sequence: CDR1 MNHEY, CDR2 SVGAGI. The CDR3 spans 16 residues. The DNA of the CDR3 is TGTGCCAGCAGTTCGACTAGCGGGAGAAGGACCTACGAGCAGTACTTC. This encodes CASSSTSGRRTYEQYF.

The genes are TRBV5-1 and TRBJ1-5, with 11 bases that match TRBD1. Looked up from germline, CDR1 is SGHRS and CDR2 is YFSETQ. The CDR3 contains 16 residues. Trimming removed 0 bases from V and 4 bases from J; junction bases left unmatched: 3. CDR3 sequence reads: CASSLGTGGRNQPQHF. The CDR3 bases are TGCGCCAGCAGCTTGGGGACAGGGGGCCGGAATCAGCCCCAGCATTTT.

Here the CDR3 DNA reads TGTGCCAGCACTCCGGGACAGGGCGTTCAGCCCCAGCATTTT. Amino acid sequence: CASTPGQGVQPQHF. The V call is TRBV6-5, the J call TRBJ1-5; 9 nucleotides agree with TRBD1. CDR3 length equals 14 residues. The germline V gene encodes CDR1 MNHEY and CDR2 SVGAGI. J was trimmed by 6 bases and V by 7 bases; bases with no gene match: 7.

This rearrangement joins TRBV6-6 to TRBJ2-3; tentatively, D is TRBD1 (6 bases). Trimming removed 7 bases at V and 1 base at J, with 6 bases between. Germline V gene sequence: CDR1 MNHNY, CDR2 SVGAGI (reference sequence). The CDR3 length is 12 residues. CDR3 in amino acids: CASKGGTDTQYF. CDR3 nucleotide sequence: TGTGCCAGCAAGGGGGGCACAGATACGCAGTATTTT.

This clone was seen more than once but under ten times. The V gene is TRBV21-1, the J gene TRBJ2-2; TRBD2 is the table's D call, not checked against the DNA. TRBV21-1 is labeled a pseudogene. The CDR3 is 18 amino acids. Here the CDR3 reads CASSKCIRLAGEGGELFF. The CDR3 DNA is TGTGCCAGCAGCAAGTGTATACGACTAGCGGGAGAAGGCGGGGAGCTGTTTTTT.

The CDR3 protein is CASSATDRPGEQYF. In nucleotides, the CDR3 is TGCGCCAGCAGCGCCACGGACAGGCCGGGGGAGCAGTACTTC. The rearrangement uses TRBV5-1 and TRBJ2-7; 7 nucleotides line up with TRBD1. The CDR3 runs 14 residues. With 4 bases clipped from V and 7 bases from J, the junction kept 11 bases outside the gene matches. Germline V gene lookup returns CDR1 SGHRS and CDR2 YFSETQ.

This chain links TRBV12-3 or TRBV12-4 with TRBJ2-3; possibly TRBD1 for D (6 bases). This CDR3 is built from 12 residues. Between the trimmed V and J ends, which lost 4 bases and 5 bases, there was a span of 7 bases. The CDR3 is CASSSGQDTQYF. In nucleotides, the CDR3 is TGTGCCAGCAGTTCGGGACAAGATACGCAGTATTTT.

In this sample, this clone turned up a few times. This chain joins TRBV7-9 and TRBJ2-5; TRBD1 is a possible D gene (6 bases). CDR1 and CDR2 (germline): SEHNR, FQNEAQ (reference sequence). This CDR3 region has 16 residues. The V and J ends lost 4 bases and 1 base respectively, with 16 bases between them. Here the CDR3 reads CASSSLTTGLQETQYF. Written as DNA, the CDR3 is TGTGCCAGCAGCTCCCTTACTACAGGGCTCCAAGAGACCCAGTACTTC.

The chain employs TRBV9 and TRBJ2-1, with 7 bases matching TRBD2. The J segment lost 6 bases and the V segment lost 6 bases, leaving 12 bases of the junction unmatched. The CDR3 sequence is 15 residues long. CDR1 and CDR2 (germline): SGDLS, YYNGEE. For the CDR3, the DNA is TGTGCCAGCACCACTCGGGGAGGGCCGCTCAATGAGCAGTTCTTC. Translating it yields CASTTRGGPLNEQFF.

The V gene is TRBV10-3, the J gene TRBJ1-1, with TRBD1 matching 8 bases. V dropped 4 bases and J dropped 4; count of bases not matched to a gene: 5. The CDR3 contains 14 residues. The germline gives CDR1 ENHRY, CDR2 SYGVKD. CDR3 in DNA: TGTGCCATCAGTGGACAGGGGTTGCGCACTGAAGCTTTCTTT. Translation: CAISGQGLRTEAFF.

This sequence joins TRBV27 and TRBJ1-3; 7 bases agree with TRBD1. CDR1 is MNHEY, CDR2 SMNVEV, per germline (reference sequence). After removal of 4 bases from V and 0 bases from J, the junction contained 9 bases not matched to a gene. This CDR3 comprises 17 residues. The CDR3 DNA reads TGTGCCAGCAGTTCCCGAACAGGGGTCTCCTCTGGAAACACCATATATTTT. It yields the protein CASSSRTGVSSGNTIYF.